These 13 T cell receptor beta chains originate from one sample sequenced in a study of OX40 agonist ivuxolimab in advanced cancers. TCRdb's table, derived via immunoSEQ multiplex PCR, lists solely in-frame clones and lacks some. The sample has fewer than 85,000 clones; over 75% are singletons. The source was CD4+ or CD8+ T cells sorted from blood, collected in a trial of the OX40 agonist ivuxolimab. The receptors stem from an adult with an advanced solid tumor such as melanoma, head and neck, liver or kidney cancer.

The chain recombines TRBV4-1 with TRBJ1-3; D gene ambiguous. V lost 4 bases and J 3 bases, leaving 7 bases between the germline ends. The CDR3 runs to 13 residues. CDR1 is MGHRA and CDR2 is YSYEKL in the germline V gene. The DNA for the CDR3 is TGCGCCAGCAGCCTCCTTGTTGGAAACACCATATATTTT. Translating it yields CASSLLVGNTIYF.

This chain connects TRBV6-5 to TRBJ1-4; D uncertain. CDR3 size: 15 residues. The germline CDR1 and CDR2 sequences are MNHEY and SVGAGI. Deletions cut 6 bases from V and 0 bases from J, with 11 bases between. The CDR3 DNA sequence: TGTGCCAGCAGCCGCCAAGACACAACTAATGAAAAACTGTTTTTT. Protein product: CASSRQDTTNEKLFF.

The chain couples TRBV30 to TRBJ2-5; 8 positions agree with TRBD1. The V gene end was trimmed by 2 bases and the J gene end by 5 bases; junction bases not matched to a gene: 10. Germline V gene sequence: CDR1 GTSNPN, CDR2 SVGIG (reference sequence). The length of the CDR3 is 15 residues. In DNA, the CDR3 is TGTGCCTGGAGTCCTCCAGGGGGCCGGAGGGAGACCCAGTACTTC. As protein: CAWSPPGGRRETQYF.

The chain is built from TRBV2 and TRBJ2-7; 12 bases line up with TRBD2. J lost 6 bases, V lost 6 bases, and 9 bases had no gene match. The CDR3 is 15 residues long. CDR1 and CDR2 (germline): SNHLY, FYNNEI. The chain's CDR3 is CASRPQTSGGREQYF. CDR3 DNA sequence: TGTGCCAGCAGACCCCAGACTAGCGGGGGACGCGAGCAGTACTTC.

This CDR3 reads CASSIEGREFLNEQFF. The DNA of the CDR3 is TGTGCCAGTAGTATAGAGGGCAGGGAGTTTCTCAATGAGCAGTTCTTC. V gene TRBV19 combines with J gene TRBJ2-1; D is possibly TRBD1 or TRBD2 (5 bases each). The V gene lost 0 bases and the J gene lost 6 bases, with 15 bases spanning the gap. CDR1 and CDR2 (germline): LNHDA, SQIVND (reference sequence). This CDR3 is 16 amino acids long.

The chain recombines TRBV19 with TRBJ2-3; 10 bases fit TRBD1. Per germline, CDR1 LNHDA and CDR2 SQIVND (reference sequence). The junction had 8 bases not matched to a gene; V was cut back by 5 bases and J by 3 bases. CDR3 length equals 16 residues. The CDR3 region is CASSGWTGGRTDTQYF. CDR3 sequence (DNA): TGTGCCAGTAGTGGTTGGACAGGGGGAAGGACAGATACGCAGTATTTT.

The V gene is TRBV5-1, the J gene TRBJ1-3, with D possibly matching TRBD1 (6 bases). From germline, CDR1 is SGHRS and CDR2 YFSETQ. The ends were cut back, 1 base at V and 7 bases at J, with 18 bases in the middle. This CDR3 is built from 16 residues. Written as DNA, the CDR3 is TGCGCCAGCAGCTTGCAGGGGACACCTGGGGGGAACACCATATATTTT. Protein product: CASSLQGTPGGNTIYF.

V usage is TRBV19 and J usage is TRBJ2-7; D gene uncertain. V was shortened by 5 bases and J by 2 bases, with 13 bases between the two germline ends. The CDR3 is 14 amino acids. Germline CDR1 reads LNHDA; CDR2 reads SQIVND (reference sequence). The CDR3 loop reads CASSPRVPTYEQYF. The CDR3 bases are TGTGCCAGTAGTCCCCGGGTCCCAACCTACGAGCAGTACTTC.

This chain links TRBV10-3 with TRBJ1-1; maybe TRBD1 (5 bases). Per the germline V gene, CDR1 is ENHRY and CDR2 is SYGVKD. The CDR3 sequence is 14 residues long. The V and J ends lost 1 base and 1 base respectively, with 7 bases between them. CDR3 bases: TGTGCCATCAGTGAGTGGGGCCCGAACACTGAAGCTTTCTTT. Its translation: CAISEWGPNTEAFF.

The CDR3 DNA reads as TGTGCCAGCAGCCCTCTACTAAGCACAGATACGCAGTATTTT. This encodes CASSPLLSTDTQYF. V usage is TRBV11-2 and J usage is TRBJ2-3, with unresolved D. The CDR3 is 14 residues long. V dropped 5 bases and J dropped 0 bases, with 9 bases sitting between them. Per germline, CDR1 SGHAT and CDR2 FQNNGV.

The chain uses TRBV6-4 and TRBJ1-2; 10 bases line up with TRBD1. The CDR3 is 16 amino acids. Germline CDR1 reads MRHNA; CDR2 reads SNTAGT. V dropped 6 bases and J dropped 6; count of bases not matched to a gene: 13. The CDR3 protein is CASSPTVDRGSHGYTF. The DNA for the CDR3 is TGTGCCAGCAGCCCTACTGTGGACAGGGGGTCGCATGGCTACACCTTC.

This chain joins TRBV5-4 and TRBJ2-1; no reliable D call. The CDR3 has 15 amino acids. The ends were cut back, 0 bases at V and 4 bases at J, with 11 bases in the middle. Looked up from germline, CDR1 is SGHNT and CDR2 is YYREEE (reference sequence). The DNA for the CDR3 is TGTGCCAGCAGCTTGGAGGTGGGTACTTACAATGAGCAGTTCTTC. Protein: CASSLEVGTYNEQFF. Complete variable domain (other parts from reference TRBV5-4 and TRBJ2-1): ETGVTQSPTHLIKTRGQQVTLRCSSQSGHNTVSWYQQALGQGPQFIFQYYREEENGRGNFPPRFSGLQFPNYSSELNVNALELDDSALYLCASSLEVGTYNEQFFGPGTRLTVL.

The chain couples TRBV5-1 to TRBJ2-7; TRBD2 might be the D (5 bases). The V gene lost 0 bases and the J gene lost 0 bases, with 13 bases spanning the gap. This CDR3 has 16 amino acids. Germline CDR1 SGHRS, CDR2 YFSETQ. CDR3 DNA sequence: TGCGCCAGCAGCTTGGGCTCGAGCGGATTCTCCTACGAGCAGTACTTC. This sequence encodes CASSLGSSGFSYEQYF.